A single sample is the source of the 32 T cell receptor beta chains below, sequenced in a study of early T cells in non-severe SARS-CoV-2 infection. Each CDR3 protein gets one entry after TCRdb re-called the 5' RACE reads with MiXCR. The sample yields tens of thousands of distinct CDR3 sequences, more than 13% seen once. Sequenced input: whole blood. The receptors come from an adult who was a healthcare worker with PCR-confirmed SARS-CoV-2 infection or an uninfected control (not recorded which).

The chain combines TRBV29-1 with TRBJ2-5; 10 bases agree with TRBD1. Germline CDR1 reads SQVTM; CDR2 reads ANQGSEA. This CDR3 has 14 residues. V lost 6 bases, J lost 0 bases, and 4 bases stayed unmatched. The CDR3: CSVRDRGHQETQYF. Written as DNA, the CDR3 is TGCAGCGTCCGGGACAGGGGTCACCAAGAGACCCAGTACTTC.

This clonotype was found many times. This CDR3 is CAWSVDRLAGRQYF. The CDR3 nucleotides read TGTGCCTGGAGTGTAGATCGGCTAGCGGGAAGGCAGTACTTC. V is TRBV30 and J is TRBJ2-7; 9 bases are a match to TRBD2. CDR1 and CDR2 from the germline V gene are GTSNPN and SVGIG (reference sequence). There are 14 residues in the CDR3. With 0 bases clipped from V and 9 bases from J, the junction kept 9 bases outside the gene matches.

There are a few counts of this clonotype. This chain uses TRBV7-6 with TRBJ2-3; 8 bases are shared with TRBD2. Looked up from germline, CDR1 is SGHVS and CDR2 is FNYEAQ. The CDR3 totals 14 residues. V was clipped by 2 bases and J by 4 bases; unmatched bases: 2. The CDR3 sequence: CASSLYGGADTQYF. In DNA, the CDR3 is TGTGCCAGCAGCTTATACGGGGGGGCAGATACGCAGTATTTT.

This clonotype was found many times. This chain connects TRBV7-8 to TRBJ2-5; 10 positions match TRBD2. CDR1 and CDR2 (germline): SGHVS, FQNEAQ. The V gene end was trimmed by 5 bases and the J gene end by 0 bases; junction bases not matched to a gene: 12. CDR3 size: 18 residues. CDR3 loop: CASSPTSGTYYYQETQYF. Here the CDR3 DNA reads TGTGCCAGCAGCCCTACTAGCGGGACGTACTATTACCAAGAGACCCAGTACTTC.

V gene TRBV20-1 combines with J gene TRBJ2-7; 10 nucleotides align to TRBD2. The CDR3 consists of 14 residues. J gave up 3 bases and V 3 bases, and 5 bases lay outside the gene matches. Germline assignment: CDR1 DFQATT and CDR2 SNEGSKA (reference sequence). Here the CDR3 DNA reads TGCAGTGCTAGGAGTTCTAGCGGGGGCTACGAGCAGTACTTC. Translation: CSARSSSGGYEQYF.

This clonotype was seen a few times. V gene TRBV7-6 combines with J gene TRBJ1-1; D perhaps matches TRBD1 (5 bases). The V end lost 1 base, the J end lost 5 bases, and 14 bases lay between the germline ends. Germline CDR1 reads SGHVS; CDR2 reads FNYEAQ. The CDR3 runs to 15 residues. DNA for the CDR3: TGTGCCAGCAGCTTAGGTATGGGGGGACTGACTGAAGCTTTCTTT. Translation gives CASSLGMGGLTEAFF.

In this sample, this clonotype turned up many times. This sequence joins TRBV3-1 and TRBJ2-2, with 11 bases identical to TRBD2. The CDR3 length is 16 residues. Germline CDR1 and CDR2: LGHDT and YNNKEL (reference sequence). V shed 0 bases, J shed 7 bases, and the junction held 4 bases outside the gene matches. The CDR3 protein is CASSQDRLAGGGELFF. As DNA, the CDR3 is TGTGCCAGCAGCCAAGATCGGCTAGCGGGAGGCGGGGAGCTGTTTTTT. Full variable domain (rest looked up from reference TRBV3-1 and TRBJ2-2): DTAVSQTPKYLVTQMGNDKSIKCEQNLGHDTMYWYKQDSKKFLKIMFSYNNKELIINETVPNRFSPKSPDKAHLNLHINSLELGDSAVYFCASSQDRLAGGGELFFGEGSRLTVL.

V and J are TRBV5-1 and TRBJ2-2; D remains ambiguous. The CDR3 sequence is 11 residues long. Per germline, CDR1 SGHRS and CDR2 YFSETQ. Trimming took 4 bases from V and 10 from J, leaving 8 bases between them. The CDR3 here is CASSASEELFF. DNA of the CDR3: TGCGCCAGCAGCGCGAGTGAGGAGCTGTTTTTT.

A few counts support this clonotype. This rearrangement joins TRBV7-3 to TRBJ2-1; the D gene is possibly TRBD2 (5 bases). V was shortened by 5 bases and J by 8 bases, with 22 bases between the two germline ends. Germline V gene lookup returns CDR1 SGHTA and CDR2 FQGTGA. The CDR3 length is 16 residues. The CDR3 here is CASSRREVKTTDEQFF. DNA of the CDR3: TGTGCCAGCAGCCGTAGAGAAGTCAAGACTACGGATGAGCAGTTCTTC.

As to this clonotype: A much larger clone sits a single nucleotide away, making a read error possible. For the CDR3, the DNA is TGTGCCAGCAGCTTGGGGTCCGGAGCCGAGGATACGCAGTATTTT. Encoded protein: CASSLGSGAEDTQYF. V usage is TRBV7-9 and J usage is TRBJ2-3; no definite D call. The ends were cut back, 3 bases at V and 6 bases at J, with 16 bases in the middle. The germline gives CDR1 SEHNR, CDR2 FQNEAQ (reference sequence). CDR3 size: 15 residues.

This clonotype has a handful of counts. The J gene is TRBJ2-3, the V gene TRBV5-1, with D possibly TRBD2 on 7 matching bases. Trimming removed 4 bases at V and 2 bases at J, with 20 bases between. This CDR3 is 17 amino acids long. CDR1 is SGHRS and CDR2 is YFSETQ in the germline V gene. CDR3: CASSQGTGGRPTDTQYF. CDR3 coding DNA: TGCGCCAGCAGCCAGGGGACTGGCGGGAGACCCACAGATACGCAGTATTTT.

This clonotype was seen repeatedly, ten times or more. The V gene is TRBV7-3, the J gene TRBJ2-3; D unresolved. The CDR3 is 13 residues long. CDR1 is SGHTA, CDR2 FQGTGA, per germline. V lost 5 bases and J lost 6, with 12 bases in between. In DNA, the CDR3 is TGTGCCAGCAGCATCGTTGCCGGGGATACGCAGTATTTT. Translation: CASSIVAGDTQYF.

This clonotype has only a few counts. The chain combines TRBV19 with TRBJ2-7; tentative D call: TRBD2 (6 bases). CDR1 is LNHDA and CDR2 is SQIVND in the germline V gene (reference sequence). This CDR3 comprises 16 residues. V gave up 3 bases and J gave up 0 bases, with 15 bases separating them. The CDR3 sequence: CASSIGSGAFSYEQYF. The CDR3 DNA is TGTGCCAGTAGTATCGGTTCGGGAGCGTTCTCCTACGAGCAGTACTTC.

This clonotype has only a few counts. V usage is TRBV7-9 and J usage is TRBJ2-5, with D possibly matching TRBD2 (7 bases). The CDR3 has 17 amino acids. Between the trimmed V and J ends, which lost 7 bases and 2 bases, there was a span of 23 bases. CDR1 and CDR2 from the germline V gene are SEHNR and FQNEAQ (reference sequence). The CDR3 DNA follows: TGTGCCAGCACCCCGAGGAGGGGGGACTATAAACAAGAGACCCAGTACTTC. Amino acids: CASTPRRGDYKQETQYF.

The chain joins TRBV20-1 to TRBJ1-5, with D unclear. Germline V gene sequence: CDR1 DFQATT, CDR2 SNEGSKA (reference sequence). V was trimmed by 0 bases and J by 0 bases, leaving 9 bases between them. This CDR3 is built from 15 residues. As DNA, the CDR3 is TGCAGTGCTAGAGATCACGAGAATAGCAATCAGCCCCAGCATTTT. Protein product: CSARDHENSNQPQHF.

The sample holds many counts of this clonotype. The chain uses TRBV19 and TRBJ2-6, with D possibly TRBD2 on 6 matching bases. The CDR3 runs 14 residues. Germline loops: CDR1 LNHDA, CDR2 SQIVND (reference sequence). V lost 7 bases and J lost 0, with 7 bases in between. The CDR3 sequence is CASKTSSGANVLTF. Written as DNA, the CDR3 is TGTGCCAGTAAGACTAGCTCTGGGGCCAACGTCCTGACTTTC.

In this sample, this clonotype turned up many times. The genes are TRBV29-1 and TRBJ2-7, with D possibly matching TRBD2 (5 bases). The CDR3 is 11 amino acids. Trimming shortened V by 5 bases and J by 5 bases, and 10 bases separated the two germline ends. Germline CDR1 and CDR2: SQVTM and ANQGSEA. The CDR3 bases are TGCAGCGTTTGGGCCGGGAACGAGCAGTACTTC. Encoded protein: CSVWAGNEQYF.

The CDR3 spells CSVDTGGTDTQYF. The DNA for the CDR3 is TGCAGCGTTGACACTGGAGGCACAGATACGCAGTATTTT. The chain recombines TRBV29-1 with TRBJ2-3; D unresolved. The CDR3 has 13 amino acids. Germline values: CDR1 SQVTM, CDR2 ANQGSEA. With 3 bases removed from V and 1 base from J, the gap between germline ends came to 8 bases.

This clonotype has more than one count but fewer than ten. The rearrangement links TRBV27 to TRBJ1-5; D possibly corresponds to TRBD1 (5 bases). Trimming removed 2 bases at V and 3 bases at J, with 11 bases between. Germline V CDR1 and CDR2: MNHEY, SMNVEV (reference sequence). This CDR3 is built from 15 residues. In nucleotides, the CDR3 is TGTGCCAGCAGTTTAGTAGCAGGGTCCAATCAGCCCCAGCATTTT. Residues: CASSLVAGSNQPQHF.

This rearrangement joins TRBV6-2 or TRBV6-3 to TRBJ2-1; 8 bases match TRBD2. From germline, CDR1 is MNHEY and CDR2 SVGEGT. The CDR3 runs 17 residues. V dropped 4 bases and J dropped 4; count of bases not matched to a gene: 12. The CDR3 is CASSSRDGTRWYNEQFF. For the CDR3, the DNA is TGTGCCAGCAGTTCCCGTGACGGGACTAGATGGTACAATGAGCAGTTCTTC.

In this sample, this clonotype turned up many times. The rearrangement uses TRBV12-3 or TRBV12-4 and TRBJ1-3; D may be TRBD1 (5 bases). This CDR3 is 14 amino acids long. The V gene lost 2 bases and the J gene lost 4 bases, with 9 bases spanning the gap. CDR3: CASSLQGGGNTIYF. For the CDR3, the DNA is TGTGCCAGCAGTTTACAGGGAGGCGGAAACACCATATATTTT.

This chain uses TRBV4-1 with TRBJ2-7, with TRBD2 identical over 14 bases. J lost 6 bases, V lost 2 bases, and 15 bases had no gene match. This CDR3 is 19 amino acids long. CDR1 and CDR2 from the germline V gene are MGHRA and YSYEKL. DNA of the CDR3: TGCGCCAGCAGCCAAAGCTACCTAGGACTAGCGGGAGGTTGGGGCGAGCAGTACTTC. Its translation: CASSQSYLGLAGGWGEQYF.

This clonotype was picked up many times. This chain uses TRBV29-1 with TRBJ1-1, with no clear D. The CDR3 covers 15 residues. Trimming took off 4 bases at V and 0 bases at J, with 15 bases between the two ends. Germline V gene data show CDR1 as SQVTM and CDR2 as ANQGSEA. The DNA for the CDR3 is TGCAGCGTTGGGAAAGGACGGCTCATGAACACTGAAGCTTTCTTT. Encoded protein: CSVGKGRLMNTEAFF.

This chain links TRBV7-9 with TRBJ2-1; 8 bases agree with TRBD2. The CDR3 loop spans 17 amino acids. V shed 4 bases and J 0 bases; nucleotides not matched to a gene: 8. Germline V lookup: CDR1 SEHNR, CDR2 FQNEAQ (reference sequence). The CDR3 loop is CASSYRTSPISYNEQFF. In DNA form, the CDR3 reads TGTGCCAGCAGCTACCGGACTAGCCCTATCTCCTACAATGAGCAGTTCTTC.

The V gene is TRBV6-1, the J gene TRBJ2-2; TRBD1 might be the D (5 bases). The V gene's germline CDR1 is MNHNS and CDR2 SASEGT. With 4 bases removed from V and 2 bases from J, the gap between germline ends came to 11 bases. There are 15 residues in the CDR3. This chain's CDR3 is CASSGRQGNTGELFF. In nucleotides, the CDR3 is TGTGCCAGCAGTGGTCGGCAGGGAAACACCGGGGAGCTGTTTTTT.

CDR3 sequence reads: CASSQGTSLNEQFF. The CDR3, as DNA: TGTGCCAGCAGCCAAGGGACTAGCCTCAATGAGCAGTTCTTC. The J gene is TRBJ2-1, the V gene TRBV4-2, with 8 bases identical to TRBD2. This CDR3 spans 14 amino acids. Germline V gives CDR1 LGHNA, CDR2 YNFKEQ. V was pared by 1 base and J by 6 bases, with 2 bases of the junction left unmatched.

This clonotype has just a few counts. CDR3 bases: TGCGCCAGCAGCTGGACCTACCGGGACGCCCCAGCCAAAAACATTCAGTACTTC. Its protein is CASSWTYRDAPAKNIQYF. The V and J genes are TRBV5-1 and TRBJ2-4; D could derive from TRBD1 or TRBD2 (5 bases each). The germline V gene encodes CDR1 SGHRS and CDR2 YFSETQ. CDR3 length: 18 amino acids. V was shortened by 3 bases and J by 0 bases, with 19 bases between the two germline ends.

The V and J genes are TRBV5-1 and TRBJ1-4, with 7 bases aligning to TRBD1. The CDR3 consists of 18 residues. The germline V gene encodes CDR1 SGHRS and CDR2 YFSETQ. J lost 0 bases, V lost 1 base, and 9 bases had no gene match. The CDR3 here is CASSLRGGRPATNEKLFF. For the CDR3, the DNA is TGCGCCAGCAGCTTGAGAGGGGGCCGCCCGGCAACTAATGAAAAACTGTTTTTT.

This clonotype has just a few counts. The chain links TRBV12-3 or TRBV12-4 to TRBJ2-1, with 12 bases fitting TRBD2. The length of the CDR3 is 15 residues. V gave up 5 bases and J gave up 2 bases; unmatched junction bases: 1. The DNA for the CDR3 is TGTGCCAGCAGTCCTAGCGGGAGGGCCTACAATGAGCAGTTCTTC. Translated, it gives CASSPSGRAYNEQFF.

The rearrangement joins TRBV29-1 to TRBJ2-7; D is perhaps TRBD1 (6 bases). V lost 1 base and J lost 6, with 13 bases in between. CDR3 length equals 13 residues. The germline V gene has CDR1 SQVTM and CDR2 ANQGSEA. Written as DNA, the CDR3 is TGCAGCGTTGAAGGCCCAGGGGTAGGCGAGCAGTACTTC. It encodes CSVEGPGVGEQYF.

This clonotype occurred a few times. The chain employs TRBV30 and TRBJ2-7, with D uncertain. Germline lookup yields CDR1 GTSNPN and CDR2 SVGIG (reference sequence). The CDR3 extends over 11 amino acids. Trimming cost V 2 bases and J 0 bases, with 2 bases left between them. This chain's CDR3 is CAWSRSYEQYF. The CDR3 bases are TGTGCCTGGAGTCGCTCCTACGAGCAGTACTTC.

The chain recombines TRBV12-3 or TRBV12-4 with TRBJ1-1; D not certain. V gave up 6 bases and J gave up 0 bases, with 8 bases separating them. CDR3 size: 13 residues. The CDR3 region has the DNA TGTGCCAGCAGCCATACAGTGAACACTGAAGCTTTCTTT. This translates into CASSHTVNTEAFF.